The following is a T cell receptor (beta chain) sequence with its context. Its target antigen remains unknown. One base away there is no much larger clone; base qualities are not given. From the cysteine through the phenylalanine, the CDR3 covers 13 amino acids. Solely the CDR3 DNA is kept, with 39 bases framed from the first base. Reading the germline V gene gives CDR1 SGHTA and CDR2 FQGNSA. V is cut by 5 bases and J by 3 bases, and the space between the germline ends is 10 bases. This sample was included in a study of chemoradiotherapy in HPV16-positive cancers (dated by TCRdb to between 2021 and 2022). Turning to the overall study: Candidate HPV-specific T-cell clones and common TCR motifs were defined by functional T-cell assays performed on cells from a couple of HPV16-positive patients. Whether T-cell immunity against the HPV oncoproteins E6 and E7 changes during chemoradiotherapy and whether survival is affected by this immunity were examined in the study. The candidate HPV-specific TCRs and motifs were then tracked in TCR repertoires from under 100 patients with HPV-related cancers.

The method behind the library was the immunoSEQ multiplex PCR assay. TCRdb took over this immuneACCESS table, retaining in-frame rearrangements with V and J assigned. Such tables are incomplete; in checked studies, under half of the missing clones stem from an unresolved V gene, and the remainder is unexplained. Counted in this sample were about 15,000 clones; around 80% of them appeared once. In total, the top ten clones hold roughly 10% of the sample. Findings and caveats that apply to the study as a whole: Expansion of candidate HPV-specific clones and E7-related TCR motifs was observed in the tumor microenvironment during treatment, whereas no such expansion was observed for non-HPV-specific T cells. In HPV16-positive patients, expansion of HPV-responsive T cells during chemoradiotherapy was found to be associated with improved recurrence-free survival. Only a couple of HPV16-positive patients were used to derive the functional definition of HPV-specific T cells, and the survival association was reported for HPV16-positive patients.

Repertoires were sampled multiple times during chemoradiotherapy, which allowed clonal expansion in the tumor microenvironment to be followed. This clonotype was sampled from a human donor with HPV-associated anogenital cancer. Sample collection occurred from a patient who underwent chemoradiotherapy. In this chain, TRBV7-2 is recombined with TRBJ1-2; the D gene assignment is ambiguous. For the CDR3, the sequence is CASSPYGDYGYTF. The DNA is TGTGCCAGCAGCCCTTATGGGGACTATGGCTACACCTTC.